Listed here are 20 T cell receptor beta chains from one sample, sequenced in a study of human versus mouse CDR3 diversity and MHC coevolution. The assay was immunoSEQ multiplex PCR, and TCRdb's table has in-frame clones only and misses some. The sample yields 60,000 or so clones, around 94% seen once. Sample: naive CD4+ T cells from blood. Noted subset: CD45RO-negative CD62L-positive naive CD4 T cells. These receptors came from a person aged 55 to 75 in good health.

The chain has TRBV28 and TRBJ2-7; 9 bases fit TRBD2. The CDR3 totals 15 residues. Per germline, CDR1 MDHEN and CDR2 SYDVKM. Germline trimming cut 9 bases from V and 7 bases from J; bases unmatched to any gene: 16. CDR3 sequence reads: CASSEASGTESEQYF. The CDR3 nucleotides are TGTGCCAGTTCCGAGGCTAGCGGGACGGAATCGGAGCAGTACTTC. The full variable domain, completed using reference TRBV28 and TRBJ2-7, is DVKVTQSSRYLVKRTGEKVFLECVQDMDHENMFWYRQDPGLGLRLIYFSYDVKMKEKGDIPEGYSVSREKKERFSLILESASTNQTSMYLCASSEASGTESEQYFGPGTRLTVT.

The chain couples TRBV9 to TRBJ2-2; 11 bases are a match to TRBD1. Germline V lookup: CDR1 SGDLS, CDR2 YYNGEE. The V gene end was trimmed by 0 bases and the J gene end by 4 bases; junction bases not matched to a gene: 5. The CDR3 is 17 residues long. As DNA, the CDR3 is TGTGCCAGCAGCGTAGCAATGGGACAGGGGGGCACCGGGGAGCTGTTTTTT. It specifies CASSVAMGQGGTGELFF.

This clone was seen a single time. The chain couples TRBV14 to TRBJ2-2; 7 bases agree with TRBD2. Germline trimming cut 1 base from V and 6 bases from J; bases unmatched to any gene: 11. The CDR3 spans 17 residues. CDR1 and CDR2 (germline): SGHDN, FVKESK. Here the CDR3 reads CASSQVFGGSIAGELFF. CDR3 nucleotide sequence: TGTGCCAGCAGCCAAGTCTTTGGCGGGAGTATCGCCGGGGAGCTGTTTTTT.

The chain carries TRBV5-4 and TRBJ2-7; TRBD2 agrees at 11 bases. The V gene end was trimmed by 4 bases and the J gene end by 0 bases; junction bases not matched to a gene: 9. The CDR3 has 17 amino acids. Germline loops: CDR1 SGHNT, CDR2 YYREEE (reference sequence). CDR3 protein: CASSLMGLADSSYEQYF. CDR3 sequence (DNA): TGTGCCAGCAGCCTTATGGGACTAGCGGACTCCTCCTACGAGCAGTACTTC.

The J gene is TRBJ1-4, the V gene TRBV5-4; D uncertain. CDR1 SGHNT and CDR2 YYREEE come from the germline V gene (reference sequence). CDR3 size: 15 residues. Trimming stripped 5 bases from V and 7 bases from J, with 18 bases between. The CDR3 DNA follows: TGTGCCAGCAGTTCTAAGGGTAGAGGGAGTGAAAAACTGTTTTTT. It translates to CASSSKGRGSEKLFF.

This chain links TRBV15 with TRBJ1-4; 7 nucleotides align to TRBD1. Looked up from germline, CDR1 is LNHNV and CDR2 is YYDKDF (reference sequence). The CDR3 is 16 amino acids. The V segment lost 0 bases and the J segment 7 bases; nucleotides outside the gene matches: 8. The CDR3 region is CATSRDSEQGFEKLFF. The CDR3 DNA follows: TGTGCCACCAGCAGAGATAGCGAACAGGGGTTTGAAAAACTGTTTTTT.

The chain uses TRBV2 and TRBJ1-1, with D perhaps matching TRBD1 (5 bases). Per the germline V gene, CDR1 is SNHLY and CDR2 is FYNNEI. V gave up 4 bases and J gave up 1 base, with 7 bases separating them. This CDR3 has 13 residues. The chain's CDR3 is CASSGTRNTEAFF. CDR3 nucleotides: TGTGCCAGCAGTGGGACAAGGAACACTGAAGCTTTCTTT.

The rearrangement joins TRBV28 to TRBJ1-2; D is uncertain. Trimming shortened V by 6 bases and J by 3 bases, and 5 bases separated the two germline ends. Germline V gene lookup returns CDR1 MDHEN and CDR2 SYDVKM. The CDR3 is made up of 11 amino acids. The CDR3 DNA is TGTGCCAGCAGGGGAGACTATGGCTACACCTTC. As protein: CASRGDYGYTF.

The genes are TRBV19 and TRBJ1-2; a weak D match, TRBD1 (5 bases). This CDR3 is built from 14 residues. Germline lookup yields CDR1 LNHDA and CDR2 SQIVND (reference sequence). V was shortened by 5 bases and J by 0 bases, with 10 bases between the two germline ends. The CDR3 nucleotides are TGTGCCAGTAGTCCCAGGGTTTCTAACTATGGCTACACCTTC. Residues: CASSPRVSNYGYTF.

The V call is TRBV7-9, the J call TRBJ1-2, with 8 bases matching TRBD1. Trimming took 5 bases from V and 0 from J; bases not matched to a gene: 5. The CDR3 length is 15 residues. CDR1 and CDR2 from the germline V gene are SEHNR and FQNEAQ (reference sequence). The CDR3 DNA reads as TGTGCCAGCAGCACCCGACAGGGGACTAACTATGGCTACACCTTC. This encodes CASSTRQGTNYGYTF.

V is TRBV6-1 and J is TRBJ1-4; no clear D. Germline V gene sequence: CDR1 MNHNS, CDR2 SASEGT. The CDR3 runs 14 residues. V was clipped by 5 bases and J by 8 bases, with 15 bases between them. CDR3 region: CASSFRFVGEKLFF. The CDR3 DNA sequence: TGTGCCAGCAGTTTCAGGTTCGTCGGAGAAAAACTGTTTTTT.

The genes are TRBV9 and TRBJ2-1; 10 bases align to TRBD2. The length of the CDR3 is 15 residues. Germline loops: CDR1 SGDLS, CDR2 YYNGEE. V lost 4 bases to trimming and J lost 7 bases; unmatched junction nucleotides: 8. CDR3: CASSSDGLAANEQFF. CDR3 sequence (DNA): TGTGCCAGCAGCTCAGATGGACTAGCGGCAAATGAGCAGTTCTTC.

DNA of the CDR3: TGTGCCATCAGTAGCGGGAGGGCCGCCTACGAGCAGTACTTC. Residues: CAISSGRAAYEQYF. The chain couples TRBV10-3 to TRBJ2-7, with TRBD2 matching 10 bases. The CDR3 totals 14 residues. V lost 5 bases to trimming and J lost 2 bases; unmatched junction nucleotides: 3. Germline CDR1 reads ENHRY; CDR2 reads SYGVKD.

This sequence joins TRBV7-8 and TRBJ2-2, with 8 bases identical to TRBD1. V lost 4 bases to trimming and J lost 1 base; unmatched junction nucleotides: 5. CDR1 and CDR2 (germline): SGHVS, FQNEAQ. The CDR3 has 16 amino acids. The CDR3, as DNA: TGTGCCAGCAGCTCGGGGACAGGATGGAACACCGGGGAGCTGTTTTTT. Translated, it gives CASSSGTGWNTGELFF.

V gene TRBV9 combines with J gene TRBJ2-1; 8 bases map to TRBD2. The CDR3 has 15 amino acids. The ends lost 4 bases at V and 9 bases at J; junction bases unmatched: 12. Germline CDR1 is SGDLS and CDR2 is YYNGEE. CDR3 DNA sequence: TGTGCCAGCAGCCAGACTAGCGAGCTGTCCGGTGAGCAGTTCTTC. Encoded protein: CASSQTSELSGEQFF.

J is TRBJ1-4 and V is TRBV4-2, with a weak D call TRBD1 (5 bases). The CDR3 runs to 12 residues. Germline V gives CDR1 LGHNA, CDR2 YNFKEQ. Trimming shortened V by 1 base and J by 11 bases, and 8 bases separated the two germline ends. The CDR3 coding sequence is TGTGCCAGCAGCCAAGGTGACAGTAAACTGTTTTTT. Amino acid sequence: CASSQGDSKLFF.

The V and J genes are TRBV28 and TRBJ2-7; 7 bases line up with TRBD1. This CDR3 region has 13 residues. The ends lost 6 bases at V and 7 bases at J; junction bases unmatched: 9. The germline gives CDR1 MDHEN, CDR2 SYDVKM. CDR3 region: CASRGTPQGEQYF. CDR3 DNA: TGTGCCAGCAGGGGGACACCACAGGGGGAGCAGTACTTC.

The chain joins TRBV5-4 to TRBJ2-3; TRBD2 might be the D (5 bases). Trimming removed 3 bases from V and 0 bases from J, with 17 bases in between. This CDR3 region has 17 residues. Looked up from germline, CDR1 is SGHNT and CDR2 is YYREEE (reference sequence). CDR3: CASSSSGSSPSTDTQYF. CDR3 nucleotide sequence: TGTGCCAGCAGCTCATCGGGGTCGAGCCCAAGCACAGATACGCAGTATTTT. Looking up the rest from reference TRBV5-4 and TRBJ2-3 gives the full variable domain: ETGVTQSPTHLIKTRGQQVTLRCSSQSGHNTVSWYQQALGQGPQFIFQYYREEENGRGNFPPRFSGLQFPNYSSELNVNALELDDSALYLCASSSSGSSPSTDTQYFGPGTRLTVL.

This clone showed up just once. J is TRBJ2-7 and V is TRBV6-6, with D tentatively TRBD1 (6 bases). Germline V CDR1 and CDR2: MNHNY, SVGAGI (reference sequence). Trimming took 6 bases from V and 3 from J, leaving 15 bases between them. The length of the CDR3 is 14 residues. The CDR3 DNA reads TGTGCCAGCAGCAAGCCCGAGGGGGTCTACGAGCAGTACTTC. Protein sequence: CASSKPEGVYEQYF.

V gene TRBV5-1 combines with J gene TRBJ2-1; TRBD2 aligns across 11 bases. Germline V lookup: CDR1 SGHRS, CDR2 YFSETQ. The ends lost 8 bases at V and 2 bases at J; junction bases unmatched: 12. The CDR3 is made up of 17 amino acids. The chain's CDR3 is CASHTSGSKLPYNEQFF. The CDR3 nucleotides are TGCGCCAGTCATACTAGCGGGAGTAAGCTACCCTACAATGAGCAGTTCTTC. The full variable domain, its missing parts supplied by reference TRBV5-1 and TRBJ2-1, is KAGVTQTPRYLIKTRGQQVTLSCSPISGHRSVSWYQQTPGQGLQFLFEYFSETQRNKGNFPGRFSGRQFSNSRSEMNVSTLELGDSALYLCASHTSGSKLPYNEQFFGPGTRLTVL.